The clone carrying this TCR beta chain was seen more than once but under ten times. The data belong to a study of blood T cell repertoires in COVID-19. At the level of the study: The United States, Italy and Spain were the sources of the acute and convalescent COVID-19 samples.

In the original processing: It was from reference gene primer amplification that nucleated cell counts were estimated. Assay used: immunoSEQ multiplex PCR; TCRdb lists only in-frame clones, some missing. V and J calls and clone size follow that table, whereas D and trimming were derived from the DNA. The table shows around 25,000 clones, with roughly nine tenths occurring only once. The CDR3 runs to 16 residues. The germline CDR1 and CDR2 sequences are SNHLY and FYNNEI. Trimming removed 3 bases at V and 0 bases at J, with 12 bases between. The V call is TRBV2, the J call TRBJ1-5; possibly TRBD1 for D (5 bases). The sequenced material came from peripheral blood. This TCR was recovered from a woman between 65 and 79 years old with active COVID-19. The DNA of the CDR3 is TGTGCCAGCAGTGAGCAGGGAGGGCGTAGCAATCAGCCCCAGCATTTT. The encoded protein is CASSEQGGRSNQPQHF.